A single T cell receptor beta chain is shown here with its context. Its antigen is not identified. The V gene's germline CDR1 is SGHTA and CDR2 FQGNSA. There are 15 residues in the CDR3. The V gene end was trimmed by 4 bases and the J gene end by 0 bases; junction bases not matched to a gene: 0. The sample comes from a study of beta chain features in type 1 diabetes. Regarding the study as a whole: Relative to healthy donors, patients appeared to have naive, central memory and Treg TCRB repertoires that were more similar. VDJ junctions from type 1 diabetes patients carried fewer insertions and larger deletions.

Expressed TCRB transcripts were sequenced, since all the RNA that had been isolated was reverse transcribed. Profiling relied on immunoSEQ multiplex PCR, and the TCRdb table lists in-frame clones only, not all of them. The sample shows a few hundred thousand clones, approximately 10% of them seen only once. The receptor comes from a man between 18 and 29 years old in good health. This chain connects TRBV7-2 to TRBJ2-7, with 13 bases lining up with TRBD2. Sequenced input: central memory CD4+ T cells from blood. In DNA form, the CDR3 reads TGTGCCAGCAGCTGGACTAGCGGGAGCTCCTACGAGCAGTACTTC. This sequence encodes CASSWTSGSSYEQYF.